Below are 26 T cell receptor beta chains sequenced from a single sample in a study of cytomegalovirus exposure and HLA in healthy donors. 13 Jbeta primers and 60 Vbeta primers were used for the PCR. Clones were read by immunoSEQ multiplex PCR, and TCRdb kept only the in-frame ones, dropping some. The profile shows approximately 210,000 clones, 79% of them singletons. The sequencing input was PBMCs. The receptors originated from a girl between 10 and 17 years old in good health and CMV-seropositive.

The chain links TRBV6-1 to TRBJ2-3, with TRBD1 matching over 9 bases. Trimming cost V 3 bases and J 4 bases; bases outside gene matches: 2. The CDR3 is 14 residues long. Germline loops: CDR1 MNHNS, CDR2 SASEGT. In DNA form, the CDR3 reads TGTGCCAGCAGTGAGACAGGGGGAGCAGATACGCAGTATTTT. It translates to CASSETGGADTQYF.

J is TRBJ2-7 and V is TRBV7-2; TRBD2 agrees at 13 bases. The germline CDR1 and CDR2 sequences are SGHTA and FQGNSA. V lost 7 bases, J lost 3 bases, and 6 bases stayed unmatched. This CDR3 is 15 amino acids long. The CDR3 here is CASTHGLAGDYEQYF. The CDR3 coding sequence is TGTGCCAGCACCCACGGACTAGCGGGGGACTACGAGCAGTACTTC.

This clone was seen a handful of times. The chain combines TRBV6-5 with TRBJ2-2; 7 bases align to TRBD1. The CDR3 runs 15 residues. The V gene end was trimmed by 5 bases and the J gene end by 2 bases; junction bases not matched to a gene: 5. Germline assignment: CDR1 MNHEY and CDR2 SVGAGI. In nucleotides, the CDR3 is TGTGCCAGCAGTACCGGGACAGACAACACCGGGGAGCTGTTTTTT. Protein sequence: CASSTGTDNTGELFF.

The chain is built from TRBV6-6 and TRBJ1-1; no clear D gene. Per germline, CDR1 MNHNY and CDR2 SVGAGI (reference sequence). V was clipped by 7 bases and J by 3 bases, with 18 bases between them. The CDR3 runs to 15 residues. CDR3 residues: CASTPAPGGDTEAFF. The DNA of the CDR3 is TGTGCCAGCACTCCCGCCCCCGGCGGAGACACTGAAGCTTTCTTT.

The chain uses TRBV15 and TRBJ2-5; D gene ambiguous. Germline CDR1 LNHNV, CDR2 YYDKDF (reference sequence). There are 12 residues in the CDR3. Between the trimmed V and J ends, which lost 0 bases and 6 bases, there was a span of 5 bases. CDR3 bases: TGTGCCACCAGCAGAGATAAAAAGACCCAGTACTTC. This codes for CATSRDKKTQYF.

The chain links TRBV7-2 to TRBJ2-7, with a weak D call TRBD2 (7 bases). The ends were cut back, 5 bases at V and 2 bases at J, with 25 bases in the middle. The CDR3 is made up of 18 amino acids. Germline CDR1 is SGHTA and CDR2 is FQGNSA. CDR3 region: CASSPPPPGRGGTYEQYF. CDR3 nucleotides: TGTGCCAGCAGCCCGCCCCCCCCTGGCAGGGGAGGGACCTACGAGCAGTACTTC. Filled out from reference TRBV7-2 and TRBJ2-7, the complete variable domain reads GAGVSQSPSNKVTEKGKDVELRCDPISGHTALYWYRQSLGQGLEFLIYFQGNSAPDKSGLPSDRFSAERTGGSVSTLTIQRTQQEDSAVYLCASSPPPPGRGGTYEQYFGPGTRLTVT.

The genes are TRBV27 and TRBJ1-6; 10 nucleotides line up with TRBD1. This CDR3 spans 17 amino acids. CDR1 MNHEY and CDR2 SMNVEV come from the germline V gene (reference sequence). Germline trimming cut 5 bases from V and 9 bases from J; bases unmatched to any gene: 13. CDR3 bases: TGTGCCAGCAGTCCAGCTGGGACAGGGGAATTTAGTTCACCCCTCCACTTT. Amino acids: CASSPAGTGEFSSPLHF.

The CDR3 DNA is TGTGCCAGCAGCTTGGGCACTTTAGGGAGGACTGAAGCTTTCTTT. This translates into CASSLGTLGRTEAFF. The rearrangement uses TRBV5-6 and TRBJ1-1, with D uncertain. Germline V gene data show CDR1 as SGHDT and CDR2 as YYEEEE. This CDR3 spans 15 amino acids. Trimming cost V 0 bases and J 5 bases, with 14 bases left between them.

V usage is TRBV5-6 and J usage is TRBJ2-3; TRBD2 matches at 8 bases. J was trimmed by 2 bases and V by 3 bases; bases with no gene match: 5. The CDR3 spans 15 residues. Germline lookup yields CDR1 SGHDT and CDR2 YYEEEE. The CDR3 loop is CASSSLTSDTDTQYF. CDR3 nucleotides: TGTGCCAGCAGCTCGCTGACTAGCGACACAGATACGCAGTATTTT.

This clone occurred a few times. The gene calls are TRBV5-6 and TRBJ1-6; D is perhaps TRBD1 (6 bases). The CDR3 runs to 16 residues. Trimming took 5 bases from V and 5 from J, leaving 17 bases between them. Looked up from germline, CDR1 is SGHDT and CDR2 is YYEEEE. Written as DNA, the CDR3 is TGTGCCAGCAGTCCCGAAAAACAGGGCCATAATTCACCCCTCCACTTT. It specifies CASSPEKQGHNSPLHF.

J is TRBJ1-3 and V is TRBV6-5, with unresolved D. Germline V gives CDR1 MNHEY, CDR2 SVGAGI. V lost 7 bases to trimming and J lost 0 bases, with 4 bases between them. The CDR3 totals 12 residues. CDR3 region: CASTDSGNTIYF. The CDR3 nucleotides read TGTGCCAGCACAGACTCTGGAAACACCATATATTTT.

The chain has TRBV6-5 and TRBJ1-1; 7 bases align to TRBD1. There are 15 residues in the CDR3. V was pared by 6 bases and J by 4 bases, with 11 bases of the junction left unmatched. Germline assignment: CDR1 MNHEY and CDR2 SVGAGI. Here the CDR3 DNA reads TGTGCCAGCAGACCCCATCACAGGGGAGTCACTGAAGCTTTCTTT. Its translation is CASRPHHRGVTEAFF.

This chain uses TRBV4-1 with TRBJ2-2; 10 bases are shared with TRBD2. Germline assignment: CDR1 MGHRA and CDR2 YSYEKL. The CDR3 is 15 amino acids. The V gene end was trimmed by 4 bases and the J gene end by 7 bases; junction bases not matched to a gene: 6. CDR3 sequence (DNA): TGCGCCAGCAGCCTCAAGCGGGGGGGAGGCGGGGAGCTGTTTTTT. Amino acid sequence: CASSLKRGGGGELFF.

The chain couples TRBV7-6 to TRBJ2-7; the D gene is possibly TRBD1 (6 bases). Germline V gene sequence: CDR1 SGHVS, CDR2 FNYEAQ. Trimming stripped 7 bases from V and 0 bases from J, with 13 bases between. This CDR3 region has 14 residues. CDR3 nucleotides: TGTGCCAGCACACTTAGGACAGACTCCTACGAGCAGTACTTC. It yields the protein CASTLRTDSYEQYF.

The chain has TRBV7-2 and TRBJ1-6, with D perhaps TRBD1 (6 bases). The V gene's germline CDR1 is SGHTA and CDR2 FQGNSA. The CDR3 loop spans 15 amino acids. V shed 2 bases and J shed 10 bases, with 15 bases lying between them. The CDR3 here is CASSLLQGIGSPLHF. The CDR3 coding sequence is TGTGCCAGCAGCTTATTGCAGGGGATAGGGTCACCCCTCCACTTT.

This rearrangement joins TRBV6-6 to TRBJ2-7; 11 bases fit TRBD1. With 8 bases clipped from V and 5 bases from J, the junction kept 8 bases outside the gene matches. The CDR3 is 14 residues long. Per germline, CDR1 MNHNY and CDR2 SVGAGI (reference sequence). Written as DNA, the CDR3 is TGTGCCAGCTCGGGGGACAGGGGGATCCACGAGCAGTACTTC. The encoded protein is CASSGDRGIHEQYF.

The sample holds one count of this clone. The gene calls are TRBV9 and TRBJ2-7; 8 bases are shared with TRBD1. The CDR3 loop spans 15 amino acids. Looked up from germline, CDR1 is SGDLS and CDR2 is YYNGEE. Germline trimming cut 0 bases from V and 4 bases from J; bases unmatched to any gene: 6. CDR3 region: CASSVGAGGGYEQYF. The CDR3, as DNA: TGTGCCAGCAGCGTAGGGGCAGGGGGCGGTTACGAGCAGTACTTC. Drawing the rest from reference TRBV9 and TRBJ2-7, the complete variable domain is DSGVTQTPKHLITATGQRVTLRCSPRSGDLSVYWYQQSLDQGLQFLIQYYNGEERAKGNILERFSAQQFPDLHSELNLSSLELGDSALYFCASSVGAGGGYEQYFGPGTRLTVT.

This clone showed up just a few times. The chain combines TRBV5-5 with TRBJ2-3; no definite D call. Germline CDR1 reads SGHKS; CDR2 reads YYEKEE (reference sequence). V lost 2 bases, J lost 2 bases, and 6 bases lay in between. The CDR3 length is 13 residues. The CDR3 spells CASSFTATDTQYF. CDR3 coding DNA: TGTGCCAGCAGCTTTACAGCCACAGATACGCAGTATTTT. Full variable domain (rest looked up from reference TRBV5-5 and TRBJ2-3): DAGVTQSPTHLIKTRGQQVTLRCSPISGHKSVSWYQQVLGQGPQFIFQYYEKEERGRGNFPDRFSARQFPNYSSELNVNALLLGDSALYLCASSFTATDTQYFGPGTRLTVL.

V is TRBV19 and J is TRBJ1-5; D is unresolved. V gave up 9 bases and J gave up 0 bases, with 9 bases separating them. The length of the CDR3 is 13 residues. Germline CDR1 reads LNHDA; CDR2 reads SQIVND (reference sequence). CDR3 nucleotides: TGTGCCAGCCCGCGGAGTAGCAATCAGCCCCAGCATTTT. Translation gives CASPRSSNQPQHF.

This chain connects TRBV9 to TRBJ2-6; D might be TRBD1 (6 bases). V lost 3 bases to trimming and J lost 1 base, with 11 bases between them. The CDR3 is made up of 16 amino acids. Germline CDR1 SGDLS, CDR2 YYNGEE. CDR3 DNA sequence: TGTGCCAGCAGCGCCCAGACAGGTTCTGGGGCCAACGTCCTGACTTTC. Protein: CASSAQTGSGANVLTF.

CDR3 amino acids: CASSDNVPGTEAFF. For the CDR3, the DNA is TGTGCCAGCAGCGATAACGTCCCGGGGACTGAAGCTTTCTTT. The gene calls are TRBV2 and TRBJ1-1, with D hard to call. The V and J ends lost 6 bases and 5 bases respectively, with 16 bases between them. CDR3 size: 14 residues. The germline CDR1 and CDR2 sequences are SNHLY and FYNNEI.

The chain has TRBV4-2 and TRBJ2-7; 8 positions match TRBD1. The CDR3 loop spans 15 amino acids. J gave up 1 base and V 4 bases, and 6 bases lay outside the gene matches. Germline V CDR1 and CDR2: LGHNA, YNFKEQ. CDR3 coding DNA: TGTGCCAGCAGCCCGGACAGGGAGGTTTCCTACGAGCAGTACTTC. Translated, it gives CASSPDREVSYEQYF.

The V gene is TRBV19, the J gene TRBJ2-7; possible D gene TRBD1, 6 bases. The CDR3 sequence is 14 residues long. Trimming shortened V by 0 bases and J by 1 base, and 7 bases separated the two germline ends. In germline, CDR1 is LNHDA, CDR2 SQIVND (reference sequence). CDR3 bases: TGTGCCAGTAGTATAGACAGGGGTTCCTACGAGCAGTACTTC. Protein: CASSIDRGSYEQYF.

The rearrangement uses TRBV7-2 and TRBJ2-2; 14 bases match TRBD2. CDR1 and CDR2 (germline): SGHTA, FQGNSA. The V segment lost 5 bases and the J segment 6 bases; nucleotides outside the gene matches: 5. This CDR3 is 16 amino acids long. The CDR3 reads CASSATSGGAPGELFF. The CDR3 DNA follows: TGTGCCAGCAGCGCGACTAGCGGGGGGGCCCCCGGGGAGCTGTTTTTT.

This clone was found once. The V gene is TRBV5-1, the J gene TRBJ1-2; TRBD1 might be the D (6 bases). V was pared by 4 bases and J by 4 bases, with 17 bases between. Germline values: CDR1 SGHRS, CDR2 YFSETQ. This CDR3 comprises 15 residues. CDR3 sequence: CASSADQGQIYGYTF. As DNA, the CDR3 is TGCGCCAGCAGCGCCGACCAGGGACAAATCTATGGCTACACCTTC.

The chain is built from TRBV5-4 and TRBJ2-2; the match to TRBD2 covers 10 bases. CDR3 size: 16 residues. The V and J ends lost 1 base and 3 bases, in that order; junction bases with no gene match: 3. Germline V lookup: CDR1 SGHNT, CDR2 YYREEE (reference sequence). In DNA, the CDR3 is TGTGCCAGCAGCTTGTGGCTAGCGGGAGACACCGGGGAGCTGTTTTTT. Its translation is CASSLWLAGDTGELFF.